This TCR beta chain is drawn from a study of blood T cell repertoires in COVID-19. Study context: Material from acute and convalescent COVID-19 was sourced from the United States, Italy and Spain. Nucleic acid was either cDNA or gDNA, and it came from T cells, B-cell-depleted T cells, or PBMCs.

Those enrolled in Seattle joined during active infection and were followed longitudinally afterward. The CDR3 has 12 residues. V was shortened by 7 bases and J by 5 bases, with 9 bases between the two germline ends. Germline-derived CDR1 and CDR2 are SGDLS and YYNGEE. TCRdb's copy holds only in-frame clones and misses some; the assay was immunoSEQ multiplex PCR. The table lists approximately 40,000 clones, roughly 85% of them singletons, with roughly 4.5% in the top ten. The chain recombines TRBV9 with TRBJ2-2; unclear D gene. The sequence was collected from a man in his sixties with COVID-19, enrolled during active disease. The sequenced sample was peripheral blood. In DNA, the CDR3 is TGTGCCAGCTCTCGAGTTACCGGGGAGCTGTTTTTT. Translated: CASSRVTGELFF.